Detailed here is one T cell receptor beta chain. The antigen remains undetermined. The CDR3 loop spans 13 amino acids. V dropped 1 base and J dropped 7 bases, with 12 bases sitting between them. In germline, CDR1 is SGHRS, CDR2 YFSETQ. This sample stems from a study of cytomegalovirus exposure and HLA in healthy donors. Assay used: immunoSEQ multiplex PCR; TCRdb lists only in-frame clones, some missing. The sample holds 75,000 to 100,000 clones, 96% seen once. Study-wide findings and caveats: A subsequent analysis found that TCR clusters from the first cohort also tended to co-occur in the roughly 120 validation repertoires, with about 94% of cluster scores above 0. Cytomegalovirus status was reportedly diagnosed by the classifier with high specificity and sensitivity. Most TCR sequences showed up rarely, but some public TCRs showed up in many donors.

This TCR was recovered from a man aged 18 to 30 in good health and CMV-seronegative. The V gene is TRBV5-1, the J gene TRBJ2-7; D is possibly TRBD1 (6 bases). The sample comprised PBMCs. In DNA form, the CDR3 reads TGCGCCAGCAGCTTGCTACCTCAGGGGGAGCAGTACTTC. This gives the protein CASSLLPQGEQYF.